Below, one T cell receptor beta chain is given with its context. The antigen remains undetermined. Profiled with immunoSEQ multiplex PCR; TCRdb holds only in-frame clones, not every one. The sample consists of under 80,000 clones, approximately 91% of them appearing once. These data come from a study of OX40 agonist ivuxolimab in advanced cancers. About the study: Prior checkpoint blockade (anti-PD-1, anti-PD-L1 or anti-CTLA-4) was permitted; around 39% had it. A partial response was reached by three patients: one with hepatocellular carcinoma and two with cutaneous melanoma.

The germline CDR1 and CDR2 sequences are LGHNA and YSLEER. The CDR3 is 14 residues long. Trimming took 2 bases from V and 4 from J, leaving 10 bases between them. Study-level points and caveats: Normalized expansion of T-cell clones was also low for some nonresponders. Clonal expansion was seen in CD4+ and CD8+ blood T cells by week 6 at 0.1 to 3.0 mg/kg.

Source: CD4+ or CD8+ T cells sorted from blood, taken in a trial of the OX40 agonist ivuxolimab. The receptor was derived from an adult with an advanced solid tumor such as melanoma, head and neck, liver or kidney cancer. The chain recombines TRBV4-3 with TRBJ2-3; D not certain. CDR3 in amino acids: CASSQFGDSDTQYF. As DNA, the CDR3 is TGCGCCAGCAGCCAATTTGGGGATTCAGATACGCAGTATTTT.